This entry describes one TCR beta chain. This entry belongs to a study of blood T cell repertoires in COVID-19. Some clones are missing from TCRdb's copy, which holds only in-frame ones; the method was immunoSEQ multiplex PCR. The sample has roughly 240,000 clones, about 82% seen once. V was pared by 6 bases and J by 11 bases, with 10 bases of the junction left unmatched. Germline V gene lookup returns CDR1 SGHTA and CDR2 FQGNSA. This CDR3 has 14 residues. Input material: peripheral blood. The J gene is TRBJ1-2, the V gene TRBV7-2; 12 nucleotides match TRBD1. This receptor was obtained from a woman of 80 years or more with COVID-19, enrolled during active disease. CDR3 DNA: TGTGCCAGCAGTAAGCCGGGACAGGGGGCATCGTACACCTTC. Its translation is CASSKPGQGASYTF.